Listed here is a single T cell receptor beta chain. The target of this receptor is not known. Base qualities are not at hand, and no much larger clone is one base apart. This sample was taken from a study of vaccination and CD4 T cells after COVID-19 (dated by TCRdb to 2021 to 2024). Looking at the study overall: The convalescent cohort included six males and four females, with two Hispanic individuals, seven Caucasians, two Asians and one multiracial person. Two doses of either the Pfizer-BioNTech BNT162b2 vaccine (n=8) or the Moderna mRNA-1273 vaccine (n=2) were administered to participants. Post-COVID blood samples from convalescent patients were collected a median of approximately 93 days after diagnosis, with a range of roughly 35 to 170 days. Post-vaccine blood samples were obtained a median of about 77 days after the second vaccine dose, with a range of roughly 13 to 250 days. Culture stimuli were overlapping spike peptide pools from SARS-CoV-2 and from the common cold coronaviruses HCoV-NL63, HCoV-OC43 and HCoV-229E. Control cultures received a CEFX viral epitope pool as the positive control, an HIV-1 Nef peptide pool as the negative control, or no peptide. In nine to eleven COVID-19 convalescent patients and a handful of infection-naive healthy vaccine recipients, researchers compared the spike-specific CD4+ TCR repertoire from before mRNA vaccination with the repertoire from after. Memory CD4+ T cell crossreactivity between SARS-CoV-2 and common cold coronavirus spike proteins was assessed at the TCR clonotype level in an earlier paper using these donors. Here is what the overall study found, with its caveats: An increase in the median number of SARS-CoV-2-reactive clonotypes from approximately 23 after infection to roughly 39 after vaccination was observed, but the change was not found to be significant. Among convalescent patients, a median about 86% of the SARS-CoV-2-reactive clones seen after vaccination appeared only after vaccination, which suggests priming specific to the vaccine. In convalescent patients, nearly all vaccine-specific clones (304 of 307) were found to be mono-reactive for SARS-CoV-2 spike rather than cross-reactive with common cold coronaviruses. The study included relatively few convalescent patients and did not analyze early timepoints after natural infection.

According to the study, the label for this sample's treatment or condition signals: approximately 9-day PBMC culture with coronavirus spike peptide pools or control peptides (ViraFEST assay). CD4+ T cells from unexposed donors were collected before the COVID-19 pandemic (2011-2018). To expand antigen-specific T cells with peptide pools and then pick out the expanded clonotypes through TCR sequencing, the study relied on the ViraFEST assay. Each well held roughly 2.2 million PBMCs cultured in IMDM containing around 5% human AB serum and around 9.2 IU/ml IL-2, with around 9.2 ug/ml peptide pools added. Half of the culture medium was replaced with fresh IL-2-containing medium on days 3 and 7. CD4+ T cells were isolated after roughly nine days of culture through negative selection using the EasySep CD4+ T cell isolation kit. As cell number allowed, CD4+ T cells from unexposed donors were tested for reactivity to SARS-CoV-2 S and N and to four common cold coronavirus spike pools. PBMCs were separated from whole blood using Ficoll-Paque Plus gradient centrifugation and then either used fresh or cryopreserved at -140C. Culture conditions were generally each tested in triplicate wells. The leukapheresis product used for the unexposed donors was purchased from a commercial source.

Its CDR3 holds 17 amino acids, cysteine through phenylalanine. Only the CDR3 DNA stays, 51 bases, in frame from base 1. Sequences MNHEY (CDR1) and SVGEGT (CDR2) are obtained from the germline V gene. V is cut back by 6 bases and J by 5 bases, with 15 bases in the junction unmatched. The method was PCR. DNA from cultured CD4+ T cells was subjected to TCR sequencing with the Oncomine TCR Beta short-read assay at the Johns Hopkins FTIC core. The QIAamp micro DNA kit was used to extract genomic DNA from the cultured CD4+ T cells. Oncomine TCR Beta libraries from cultured CD4+ T cells were pooled with unique dual indexes and sequenced on an Illumina iSeq 100. Regarding the original processing steps: Non-productive sequences were removed, and CDR3s that did not start with C, did not end with F or W, or were shorter than 7 amino acids were discarded. The MANAFEST web application identified antigen-specific clonotypes by comparing peptide-stimulated wells against reference wells and other culture wells. To be called positive, a clone needed an FDR below 0.05, an odds ratio above 5, and a productive frequency above 0.1% in at least two of three replicate wells. Clonotypes that were significantly expanded in both SARS-CoV-2 spike wells and at least one common cold coronavirus spike condition were defined as cross-reactive. CDR3 homology was assessed with Levenshtein distances (stringdist) and unrooted phylogenetic trees (ape) in R version 3.6.1. TCRdb cleaned the public reads at Q25 with fastp, built clones with MiXCR and kept in-frame beta chains. Each entry merges the rows of one CDR3 protein and shows their most common DNA and genes. TCRdb's processing, not the authors', yielded these V and J calls. The sample table lists thousands of distinct CDR3 sequences, roughly 40% of them with a count of one. The leading ten clones occupy 30% to 35% of the sample.

Sequencing used CD4+ T cells from blood, cultured in vitro. This clonotype originated in a human donor in good health. This receptor chain uses TRBV6-2 or TRBV6-3 and TRBJ2-5; a stretch of 10 junction bases matches TRBD2. The CDR3 region reads CASSLLRSGGARETQYF. Read as DNA, the sequence is TGTGCCAGCAGCCTCTTGAGGAGCGGGGGGGCAAGGGAGACCCAGTACTTC.